This T cell receptor beta chain was identified in a study of T cell changes during pregnancy in multiple sclerosis. Libraries were prepared by immunoSEQ multiplex PCR; TCRdb keeps only in-frame clonotypes and omits some of them. There are around 65,000 clones in the sample; around 92% occur only once, and roughly 2.7% lies in the top ten. The germline V gene encodes CDR1 SGHVS and CDR2 FQNEAQ. Between the trimmed V and J ends, which lost 0 bases and 6 bases, there was a span of 9 bases. CDR3 length equals 14 residues. Sequencing was performed on peripheral blood, taken in the second trimester of pregnancy. The sequence was collected from a female donor in good health, enrolled as a control in a pregnancy study. The chain combines TRBV7-8 with TRBJ2-1, with TRBD2 as a possible D gene (7 bases). This chain's CDR3 is CASSLAGGRNEQFF. The CDR3 nucleotides are TGTGCCAGCAGCTTAGCGGGGGGGCGCAATGAGCAGTTCTTC. The full variable domain, rest sourced from reference TRBV7-8 and TRBJ2-1, is GAGVSQSPRYKVAKRGQDVALRCDPISGHVSLFWYQQALGQGPEFLTYFQNEAQLDKSGLPSDRFFAERPEGSVSTLKIQRTQQEDSAVYLCASSLAGGRNEQFFGPGTRLTVL.